The 21 T cell receptor beta chains given below trace back to one sample, sequenced in a study of T cell responses to AZD1222 COVID-19 vaccine. Sequenced by immunoSEQ multiplex PCR; TCRdb stores in-frame clones only, minus some. Among about 140,000 clones listed, approximately 90% were seen once. The specimen comprised peripheral blood, sampled 28 days after the second AZD1222 dose. Receptors were obtained from an adult who received the AZD1222 COVID-19 vaccine.

This clone was recorded a few times. V is TRBV7-9 and J is TRBJ2-7; possibly TRBD1 or TRBD2 for D (6 bases each). The germline CDR1 and CDR2 sequences are SEHNR and FQNEAQ (reference sequence). V was trimmed by 3 bases and J by 5 bases, leaving 20 bases between them. The CDR3 length is 16 residues. The CDR3 bases are TGTGCCAGCAGCTTGGTCCATTGGGGGGCTGTAAACGAGCAGTACTTC. Translation gives CASSLVHWGAVNEQYF.

The rearrangement uses TRBV7-9 and TRBJ1-1; D might be TRBD1 (5 bases). CDR1 is SEHNR, CDR2 FQNEAQ, per germline (reference sequence). V lost 2 bases and J lost 5, with 15 bases in between. This CDR3 has 15 residues. The CDR3 nucleotides read TGTGCCAGCAGCTTATCAGGGCAGTTTGGGACTGAAGCTTTCTTT. This translates into CASSLSGQFGTEAFF.

The genes are TRBV6-6 and TRBJ1-4; no firm D call. There are 14 residues in the CDR3. CDR1 and CDR2 (germline): MNHNY, SVGAGI (reference sequence). Trimming shortened V by 5 bases and J by 0 bases, and 7 bases separated the two germline ends. The CDR3 loop is CASSRLATNEKLFF. The CDR3 DNA follows: TGTGCCAGCAGTCGCCTTGCAACTAATGAAAAACTGTTTTTT.

This chain connects TRBV5-3 to TRBJ2-2, with unresolved D. TRBV5-3 is filed as an ORF, its function uncertain. CDR3 length: 15 amino acids. V was shortened by 0 bases and J by 4 bases, with 10 bases between the two germline ends. DNA for the CDR3: TGTGCCAGAAGCTTGGCTAGGCCACCCACCGGGGAGCTGTTTTTT. This encodes CARSLARPPTGELFF.

The J gene is TRBJ2-1, the V gene TRBV6-2 or TRBV6-3, with 10 bases matching TRBD2. The CDR3 extends over 16 amino acids. The V and J ends lost 5 bases and 6 bases, in that order; junction bases with no gene match: 10. CDR1 MNHEY and CDR2 SVGEGT come from the germline V gene. The CDR3 is CASSDDRTSGANEQFF. The CDR3 coding sequence is TGTGCCAGCAGTGACGACCGAACTAGCGGGGCCAATGAGCAGTTCTTC.

The V gene is TRBV29-1, the J gene TRBJ1-1, with unresolved D. Germline-derived CDR1 and CDR2 are SQVTM and ANQGSEA. Trimming removed 3 bases at V and 4 bases at J, with 18 bases between. The CDR3 spans 15 residues. CDR3: CSVDPHLRRGTEAFF. CDR3 nucleotide sequence: TGCAGCGTTGATCCCCATCTACGACGGGGCACTGAAGCTTTCTTT.

The DNA for the CDR3 is TGTGCCAGCAGTTACTCGGGGGTCAGACTTAGCAATCAGCCCCAGCATTTT. Translation gives CASSYSGVRLSNQPQHF. This rearrangement joins TRBV6-2 or TRBV6-3 to TRBJ1-5; perhaps TRBD1 as D (5 bases). The V end lost 0 bases, the J end lost 0 bases, and 12 bases lay between the germline ends. This CDR3 comprises 17 residues. The germline V gene encodes CDR1 MNHEY and CDR2 SVGEGT.

In its sample, this clone was seen once. V gene TRBV7-9 combines with J gene TRBJ1-3, with D perhaps TRBD1 (5 bases). The CDR3 sequence is 14 residues long. Trimming removed 5 bases from V and 9 bases from J, with 17 bases in between. From germline, CDR1 is SEHNR and CDR2 FQNEAQ (reference sequence). DNA of the CDR3: TGTGCCAGCAGCCCGTACGGGGGAAGTGCCACCATATATTTT. It yields the protein CASSPYGGSATIYF.

The chain links TRBV9 to TRBJ2-2, with D possibly TRBD2 on 5 matching bases. The CDR3 is made up of 16 amino acids. The germline V and J ends were trimmed by 0 bases and 6 bases, with 15 bases remaining between them. CDR1 and CDR2 from the germline V gene are SGDLS and YYNGEE. CDR3 amino acids: CASSVGGGPRSGELFF. DNA of the CDR3: TGTGCCAGCAGCGTAGGCGGAGGACCCCGGTCCGGGGAGCTGTTTTTT.

The V and J genes are TRBV6-2 or TRBV6-3 and TRBJ2-1; no reliable D call. The CDR3 sequence is 13 residues long. The V end was cut by 6 bases, the J end by 8 bases, with 14 bases between. In germline, CDR1 is MNHEY, CDR2 SVGEGT. DNA of the CDR3: TGTGCCAGCAGCCTGGGTAGATCCTATGAGCAGTTCTTC. Translating it yields CASSLGRSYEQFF.

J is TRBJ2-5 and V is TRBV3-1 (or the pseudogene TRBV3-2); D is undetermined. This CDR3 is 14 amino acids long. The germline V gene has CDR1 LGHDT and CDR2 YNNKEL (reference sequence). The germline V and J ends were trimmed by 1 base and 0 bases, with 6 bases remaining between them. DNA of the CDR3: TGTGCCAGCAGCCAAGCCCTTCACCAAGAGACCCAGTACTTC. This codes for CASSQALHQETQYF.

This sequence joins TRBV5-6 and TRBJ1-5; the D is unclear. The CDR3 extends over 14 amino acids. The germline CDR1 and CDR2 sequences are SGHDT and YYEEEE. Trimming pared 4 bases from V and 4 bases from J, leaving 12 bases between. Here the CDR3 DNA reads TGTGCCAGCAGCCACTTAGGAGAAAATCAGCCCCAGCATTTT. Translated, it gives CASSHLGENQPQHF. The entire variable domain, with the rest obtained from reference TRBV5-6 and TRBJ1-5, is as follows: DAGVTQSPTHLIKTRGQQVTLRCSPKSGHDTVSWYQQALGQGPQFIFQYYEEEERQRGNFPDRFSGHQFPNYSSELNVNALLLGDSALYLCASSHLGENQPQHFGDGTRLSIL.

This clone was observed a single time. The genes are TRBV4-3 and TRBJ2-7; tentatively, D is TRBD1 (6 bases). The CDR3 covers 14 residues. Trimming took 1 base from V and 3 from J, leaving 10 bases between them. Germline lookup yields CDR1 LGHNA and CDR2 YSLEER. Written as DNA, the CDR3 is TGCGCCAGCAGCCAAGGTAGGACAGTCTACGAGCAGTACTTC. It is translated as CASSQGRTVYEQYF.

The V and J genes are TRBV27 and TRBJ1-1; no clear D gene. The V end lost 5 bases, the J end lost 3 bases, and 10 bases lay between the germline ends. This CDR3 has 13 amino acids. Germline CDR1 MNHEY, CDR2 SMNVEV (reference sequence). The DNA of the CDR3 is TGTGCCAGCAGTATAAAGCCCGACACTGAAGCTTTCTTT. It is translated as CASSIKPDTEAFF.

J is TRBJ2-7 and V is TRBV7-9; D uncertain. V was cut by 5 bases and J by 4 bases, with 6 bases left in between. Germline-derived CDR1 and CDR2 are SEHNR and FQNEAQ (reference sequence). The CDR3 extends over 11 amino acids. The CDR3 DNA follows: TGTGCCAGCAGCCCGTCTTACGAGCAGTACTTC. It codes for CASSPSYEQYF.

The chain combines TRBV2 with TRBJ1-1, with 10 positions matching TRBD1. V trimming: 1 base; J trimming: 0 bases; junction bases outside the gene matches: 5. Germline-derived CDR1 and CDR2 are SNHLY and FYNNEI. This CDR3 is built from 17 residues. CDR3 nucleotides: TGTGCCAGCAGTGAAGAGGACAGGGGGACCATGAACACTGAAGCTTTCTTT. Its protein product is CASSEEDRGTMNTEAFF.

The chain links TRBV6-5 to TRBJ1-3; D uncertain. Germline-derived CDR1 and CDR2 are MNHEY and SVGAGI. Between the trimmed V and J ends, which lost 2 bases and 3 bases, there was a span of 8 bases. The CDR3 has 14 residues. The CDR3 is CASSYGGGGNTIYF. The CDR3 DNA is TGTGCCAGCAGTTACGGAGGAGGTGGAAACACCATATATTTT.

The CDR3 DNA reads as TGTGCCAGCAGCCCACCGACAGGCTTCCGACTCTATCAGCCCCAGCATTTT. Its protein is CASSPPTGFRLYQPQHF. The rearrangement uses TRBV7-8 and TRBJ1-5; tentatively, D is TRBD1 (6 bases). There are 17 residues in the CDR3. Per the germline V gene, CDR1 is SGHVS and CDR2 is FQNEAQ. The V end was cut by 5 bases, the J end by 5 bases, with 22 bases between.

This sequence joins TRBV7-9 and TRBJ2-3, with D hard to call. This CDR3 is built from 13 residues. The V gene's germline CDR1 is SEHNR and CDR2 FQNEAQ (reference sequence). Trimming removed 7 bases from V and 0 bases from J, with 8 bases in between. CDR3 in DNA: TGTGCCAGCAAAGACGCTAGCACAGATACGCAGTATTTT. It codes for CASKDASTDTQYF.

V gene TRBV5-4 combines with J gene TRBJ1-2; TRBD1 might be the D (6 bases). V gave up 6 bases and J gave up 2 bases, with 20 bases separating them. Germline assignment: CDR1 SGHNT and CDR2 YYREEE (reference sequence). The CDR3 contains 16 residues. The CDR3 here is CASTTLATGSNYGYTF. The CDR3 region has the DNA TGTGCCAGCACCACTCTAGCGACAGGCTCGAACTATGGCTACACCTTC.

This sequence joins TRBV6-5 and TRBJ2-6; unclear D gene. The CDR3 has 13 residues. CDR1 and CDR2 from the germline V gene are MNHEY and SVGAGI. Trimming stripped 6 bases from V and 0 bases from J, with 3 bases between. The CDR3 DNA follows: TGTGCCAGCAGCCACTCTGGGGCCAACGTCCTGACTTTC. Translated, it gives CASSHSGANVLTF.